This T cell receptor (beta chain) was retrieved from a study of T-cell reconstitution after alpha-beta-depleted transplantation in children (dated by TCRdb to about 2016). About the investigation overall: Using TCR repertoire profiling, the study followed T-cell immune reconstitution in a quantitative way in children after TCRalphabeta/CD19-depleted allogeneic hematopoietic cell transplantation.

Study-wide conclusions, independent of this receptor: The apparently early alphabetaT-cell count recovery about two months after transplant was reportedly dependent on only several hundred rapidly expanded clones derived from non-depleted graft cells. In some patients, the high TCRbeta diversity seen at day 60 was put down to recipient T cells and intrathymic progenitors that had survived conditioning. Over subsequent months, a decline in hyperexpanded clone frequencies was noted, and after one year, T-cell counts and TCRbeta diversity were mostly ascribed to newly produced T cells.

Receptor libraries were prepared by PCR. Sequencing used an Illumina HiSeq 2500. To normalize quantification of the TCRbeta repertoire, the TCR libraries were built with molecular barcoding that relied on unique molecular identifiers. The public reads were reprocessed in TCRdb via fastp at Q25 and MiXCR, keeping in-frame beta chains. Duplicate CDR3 protein sequences are folded into a single record with the most common DNA and genes. The sample data list approximately 650,000 distinct CDR3 sequences, and roughly 14% of these were observed just once. Of the sample, roughly 0.77% falls within the top ten clones. The V and J ends are trimmed by 2 bases and 2 bases, leaving 20 bases between them. CDR1 SGHDT and CDR2 YYEEEE were looked up in the germline V gene. The CDR3 runs 17 residues from the cysteine to the phenylalanine. Only CDR3 DNA remains: 51 bases, in frame from the first base. Taken with the paper, the label for treatment or condition translates to: allogeneic hematopoietic cell transplantation with graft depleted of TCRalphabeta T cells and CD19 B cells. The transplant recipients were children given TCRalphabeta/CD19-depleted allogeneic hematopoietic cell grafts.

Comments on this clonotype: The antigen this receptor binds is unknown. No clone much larger than this one lies a single base away; base qualities are absent.

The sequenced sample was PBMCs, obtained before TCRalphabeta/CD19-depleted stem cell transplant. This clonotype was obtained from a girl under 10 years old with congenital amegakaryocytic thrombocytopenia, due to receive a stem cell transplant. The sequence is built from TRBV5-6 and TRBJ2-7; perhaps TRBD1 is the D gene, with 6 bases matching. The CDR3: CASSFRFGRGIAYEQYF. The DNA sequence follows: TGTGCCAGCAGCTTCAGGTTTGGCAGGGGAATTGCCTACGAGCAGTACTTC.